This T cell receptor (beta chain) was profiled in a study of blood T cell repertoires in COVID-19. Study-wide background: Both acute and convalescent COVID-19 samples were obtained from the United States, Italy and Spain. T cells, B-cell-depleted T cells, or PBMCs supplied cDNA or gDNA.

The germline CDR1 and CDR2 sequences are MNHNY and SVGAGI (reference sequence). With 6 bases clipped from V and 7 bases from J, the junction kept 3 bases outside the gene matches. The length of the CDR3 is 12 residues. How the authors handled the data: Amplification of reference gene primers provided the estimated nucleated cell counts. Clones were read by immunoSEQ multiplex PCR, and TCRdb kept only the in-frame ones, dropping some. From that table come the V and J calls and clone size; the DNA was used to work out D and trimming. The sample shows 110,000 to 150,000 clones, about 82% of them seen only once.

The sequence came from a man between 50 and 59 years old with acute or convalescent COVID-19. V and J are TRBV6-6 and TRBJ2-7; 10 bases are shared with TRBD1. The specimen sequenced was peripheral blood. The CDR3, as DNA: TGTGCCAGCAGAAGGACAGGGGGAGAGCAGTACTTC. The encoded protein is CASRRTGGEQYF.